The 4 T cell receptor beta chains below all came from one sample that was sequenced in a study of blood T cell repertoires in COVID-19. Profiled with immunoSEQ multiplex PCR; TCRdb holds only in-frame clones, not every one. Seen here are 23,000 or so clones, 80% to 95% observed once, and the top ten hold about 3.4%. The sample comprised peripheral blood. Every receptor here comes from a woman in her seventies with active COVID-19.

V usage is TRBV21-1 and J usage is TRBJ2-7; the tabulated D call, TRBD1, remains unverified against the DNA. TRBV21-1 is reported as a pseudogene. The CDR3 contains 16 residues. The CDR3 spells CASSKQGTQGSYEQYF. As DNA, the CDR3 is TGTGCCAGCAGCAAACAGGGGACCCAGGGCTCCTACGAGCAGTACTTC.

This sequence joins TRBV18 and TRBJ2-7; TRBD1 matches 8 bases. The V gene end was trimmed by 3 bases and the J gene end by 2 bases; junction bases not matched to a gene: 3. The germline V gene encodes CDR1 KGHSH and CDR2 LQKENI. CDR3 length equals 14 residues. This CDR3 is CASSPGQGPYEQYF. DNA of the CDR3: TGTGCCAGCTCACCTGGACAGGGACCCTACGAGCAGTACTTC.

The chain employs TRBV29-1 and TRBJ1-1; the D is unclear. CDR1 and CDR2 (germline): SQVTM, ANQGSEA. V shed 4 bases and J shed 4 bases, with 7 bases lying between them. This CDR3 has 11 amino acids. The CDR3 loop reads CSVGRGTEAFF. In DNA form, the CDR3 reads TGCAGCGTTGGACGGGGCACTGAAGCTTTCTTT. Based on the CDR3 plus reference TRBV29-1 and TRBJ1-1, the full variable domain is SAVISQKPSRDICQRGTSLTIQCQVDSQVTMMFWYRQQPGQSLTLIATANQGSEATYESGFVIDKFPISRPNLTFSTLTVSNMSPEDSSIYLCSVGRGTEAFFGQGTRLTVV.

This clone was seen just once. The gene calls are TRBV19 and TRBJ1-1; D perhaps matches TRBD1 (6 bases). This CDR3 has 15 amino acids. The ends were cut back, 7 bases at V and 2 bases at J, with 17 bases in the middle. CDR1 is LNHDA and CDR2 is SQIVND in the germline V gene (reference sequence). Here the CDR3 DNA reads TGTGCCAGTATTAGTACAGGGTTGGGCAACACTGAAGCTTTCTTT. It yields the protein CASISTGLGNTEAFF.